This T cell receptor beta chain comes out of a study of identifying expanded T cells in peripheral blood. CDR3 length: 16 residues. Per germline, CDR1 SGDLS and CDR2 YYNGEE. Germline trimming cut 1 base from V and 10 bases from J; bases unmatched to any gene: 9. TCRdb's copy holds only in-frame clones and misses some; the assay was immunoSEQ multiplex PCR. The table lists 100,000 or so clones, around 88% of them singletons, with 17% in the top ten. As regards this clone: Its antigen is unknown.

Regarding the study as a whole: Variance in clone template counts between approximately 2-week samples significantly increased with total template count across all healthy donors.

This TCR was recovered from a person aged 18 to 75 in good health. Material for sequencing was blood. The gene calls are TRBV9 and TRBJ2-1; the match to TRBD2 covers 12 bases. The CDR3, as DNA: TGTGCCAGCAGCGTATTAGCTAGCGGGGGGGCCTGGGAGCAGTTCTTC. Amino acid sequence: CASSVLASGGAWEQFF.